These 22 T cell receptor beta chains came from one sample sequenced in a study of PD-L1 blockade in urothelial cancer. Method: immunoSEQ multiplex PCR; TCRdb's copy keeps in-frame clones and lacks some. The table records about 52,000 clones, about 80% of them present only once. This specimen consisted of PBMCs, obtained around atezolizumab (anti-PD-L1) treatment. The receptor source for this set is a man between 65 and 85 years old with urothelial cancer.

This clone has just one count. The CDR3 loop reads CAISESASGGGTQYF. The CDR3 coding sequence is TGTGCCATCAGTGAGTCAGCTAGCGGGGGAGGGACCCAGTACTTC. The V and J genes are TRBV10-3 and TRBJ2-5; 10 bases match TRBD2. J gave up 7 bases and V 0 bases, and 5 bases lay outside the gene matches. The CDR3 covers 15 residues. Germline V gene sequence: CDR1 ENHRY, CDR2 SYGVKD.

Only a few counts were recorded for this clone. The rearrangement joins TRBV14 to TRBJ2-5, with 7 bases aligning to TRBD2. The CDR3 spans 15 residues. J gave up 5 bases and V 1 base, and 7 bases lay outside the gene matches. Germline CDR1 is SGHDN and CDR2 is FVKESK. The CDR3 sequence: CASSQGLAEGETQYF. Here the CDR3 DNA reads TGTGCCAGCAGCCAAGGGCTAGCGGAAGGGGAGACCCAGTACTTC.

J is TRBJ1-1 and V is TRBV15; D not resolved. The V gene's germline CDR1 is LNHNV and CDR2 YYDKDF (reference sequence). Trimming shortened V by 0 bases and J by 1 base, and 12 bases separated the two germline ends. The CDR3 sequence is 16 residues long. The CDR3 here is CATSRDPGSRNTEAFF. In DNA form, the CDR3 reads TGTGCCACCAGCAGAGATCCGGGGTCGCGGAACACTGAAGCTTTCTTT.

The chain carries TRBV9 and TRBJ1-2; D is uncertain. This CDR3 contains 13 residues. Germline assignment: CDR1 SGDLS and CDR2 YYNGEE. Trimming left V 3 bases short and J 7 bases short, with 13 bases between. This CDR3 is CASSAREISGYTF. CDR3 coding DNA: TGTGCCAGCAGCGCGAGGGAAATAAGTGGCTACACCTTC.

This clone has a single count. This rearrangement joins TRBV7-6 to TRBJ2-7; 8 bases match TRBD2. Germline-derived CDR1 and CDR2 are SGHVS and FNYEAQ. The CDR3 is made up of 14 amino acids. J lost 6 bases, V lost 1 base, and 5 bases had no gene match. CDR3 coding DNA: TGTGCCAGCAGCTTAGGTCTAGCGGGCGGCGAGCAGTACTTC. It is translated as CASSLGLAGGEQYF.

This chain links TRBV19 with TRBJ2-6, with D maybe TRBD2 (6 bases). Per the germline V gene, CDR1 is LNHDA and CDR2 is SQIVND (reference sequence). V lost 7 bases to trimming and J lost 0 bases, with 10 bases between them. CDR3 length: 15 amino acids. The CDR3 is CASTEGPSGANVLTF. In nucleotides, the CDR3 is TGTGCCAGTACGGAGGGGCCCTCTGGGGCCAACGTCCTGACTTTC.

The chain couples TRBV11-2 to TRBJ2-3, with 14 bases that match TRBD2. J was trimmed by 5 bases and V by 3 bases; bases with no gene match: 4. Germline V CDR1 and CDR2: SGHAT, FQNNGV. This CDR3 has 16 residues. This chain's CDR3 is CASSLGLAGVGDTQYF. For the CDR3, the DNA is TGTGCCAGCAGCTTGGGACTAGCGGGGGTGGGAGATACGCAGTATTTT. The full variable domain, in which reference TRBV11-2 and TRBJ2-3 provide the parts outside the CDR3, is EAGVAQSPRYKIIEKRQSVAFWCNPISGHATLYWYQQILGQGPKLLIQFQNNGVVDDSQLPKDRFSAERLKGVDSTLKIQPAKLEDSAVYLCASSLGLAGVGDTQYFGPGTRLTVL.

The chain has TRBV19 and TRBJ1-2; 7 bases are shared with TRBD1. V lost 8 bases and J lost 4; bases outside the gene matches: 4. The CDR3 spans 12 residues. Germline values: CDR1 LNHDA, CDR2 SQIVND (reference sequence). Written as DNA, the CDR3 is TGTGCCAGTTCTGACAGGGTCTATGGCTACACCTTC. It codes for CASSDRVYGYTF.

A few counts support this clone. The chain uses TRBV5-5 and TRBJ2-2; 12 bases fit TRBD1. CDR1 and CDR2 from the germline V gene are SGHKS and YYEKEE (reference sequence). With 4 bases clipped from V and 6 bases from J, the junction kept 1 base outside the gene matches. CDR3 length: 14 residues. CDR3 amino acids: CASSGTGGSGELFF. Here the CDR3 DNA reads TGTGCCAGCAGCGGGACAGGGGGCTCCGGGGAGCTGTTTTTT.

This clone was counted between two and nine times. V gene TRBV30 combines with J gene TRBJ2-7; 9 nucleotides align to TRBD2. Germline-derived CDR1 and CDR2 are GTSNPN and SVGIG (reference sequence). V dropped 0 bases and J dropped 3; count of bases not matched to a gene: 3. This CDR3 is 14 amino acids long. For the CDR3, the DNA is TGTGCCTGGAGTGTGGGGACTAGCAGCTACGAGCAGTACTTC. Translated, it gives CAWSVGTSSYEQYF.

This chain links TRBV28 with TRBJ2-3; TRBD2 matches at 7 bases. CDR1 is MDHEN and CDR2 is SYDVKM in the germline V gene. This CDR3 has 15 amino acids. The ends lost 6 bases at V and 0 bases at J; junction bases unmatched: 6. The CDR3 protein is CASSSPSGSTDTQYF. Written as DNA, the CDR3 is TGTGCCAGCAGCTCCCCTAGCGGTAGCACAGATACGCAGTATTTT. Combining the CDR3 with reference TRBV28 and TRBJ2-3 gives the whole variable domain DVKVTQSSRYLVKRTGEKVFLECVQDMDHENMFWYRQDPGLGLRLIYFSYDVKMKEKGDIPEGYSVSREKKERFSLILESASTNQTSMYLCASSSPSGSTDTQYFGPGTRLTVL.

CDR3: CASSQEFGAYEQYF. The CDR3 coding sequence is TGTGCCAGCAGCCAAGAGTTCGGAGCCTACGAGCAGTACTTC. This chain joins TRBV14 and TRBJ2-7, with D unclear. CDR1 is SGHDN, CDR2 FVKESK, per germline. This CDR3 comprises 14 residues. V gave up 0 bases and J gave up 2 bases, with 8 bases separating them. The variable domain in full, completed from reference TRBV14 and TRBJ2-7, reads EAGVTQFPSHSVIEKGQTVTLRCDPISGHDNLYWYRRVMGKEIKFLLHFVKESKQDESGMPNNRFLAERTGGTYSTLKVQPAELEDSGVYFCASSQEFGAYEQYFGPGTRLTVT.

The chain is built from TRBV4-3 and TRBJ2-7, with a tentative D call TRBD1 (6 bases). The V end lost 0 bases, the J end lost 2 bases, and 11 bases lay between the germline ends. CDR1 is LGHNA, CDR2 YSLEER, per germline. CDR3 size: 15 residues. The CDR3 bases are TGCGCCAGCAGCCAAGACAGGGGTACAACCTACGAGCAGTACTTC. Translation: CASSQDRGTTYEQYF.

This rearrangement joins TRBV19 to TRBJ2-6, with D unclear. CDR3 length: 17 residues. Germline V lookup: CDR1 LNHDA, CDR2 SQIVND (reference sequence). The V and J ends lost 6 bases and 0 bases respectively, with 15 bases between them. The CDR3 nucleotides read TGTGCCAGTAGCCCCCTACCAGGTGACTCTGGGGCCAACGTCCTGACTTTC. It codes for CASSPLPGDSGANVLTF.

This chain joins TRBV4-3 and TRBJ1-1; 9 bases line up with TRBD1. CDR3 length: 15 amino acids. Germline V gene sequence: CDR1 LGHNA, CDR2 YSLEER. V lost 3 bases and J lost 5; bases outside the gene matches: 7. The CDR3 protein is CASSQNTGGRTEAFF. The DNA of the CDR3 is TGCGCCAGCAGCCAGAACACAGGGGGCAGGACTGAAGCTTTCTTT.

A single count supports this clone. The V call is TRBV15, the J call TRBJ1-1; TRBD1 is a possible D gene (5 bases). CDR3 length: 15 residues. Between the trimmed V and J ends, which lost 1 base and 1 base, there was a span of 10 bases. Germline CDR1 reads LNHNV; CDR2 reads YYDKDF (reference sequence). The CDR3 sequence is CATSRGGAQNTEAFF. CDR3 bases: TGTGCCACCAGCAGAGGTGGGGCACAGAACACTGAAGCTTTCTTT. Looking up the rest from reference TRBV15 and TRBJ1-1 gives the full variable domain: DAMVIQNPRYQVTQFGKPVTLSCSQTLNHNVMYWYQQKSSQAPKLLFHYYDKDFNNEADTPDNFQSRRPNTSFCFLDIRSPGLGDTAMYLCATSRGGAQNTEAFFGQGTRLTVV.

V usage is TRBV18 and J usage is TRBJ1-2; TRBD1 matches at 10 bases. There are 14 residues in the CDR3. Germline CDR1 reads KGHSH; CDR2 reads LQKENI. The V gene end was trimmed by 6 bases and the J gene end by 4 bases; junction bases not matched to a gene: 5. The chain's CDR3 is CASSQDRGSYGYTF. In DNA form, the CDR3 reads TGTGCCAGCTCCCAGGACAGGGGGTCCTATGGCTACACCTTC.

This chain uses TRBV4-3 with TRBJ2-1, with D maybe TRBD1 (5 bases). The CDR3 is 16 amino acids. Per the germline V gene, CDR1 is LGHNA and CDR2 is YSLEER. Trimming left V 0 bases short and J 8 bases short, with 17 bases between. The CDR3 region has the DNA TGCGCCAGCAGCCAAGAAAGACGGAACAGGCCCGATGAGCAGTTCTTC. Translating gives CASSQERRNRPDEQFF.

This clone has just one count. The chain carries TRBV11-2 and TRBJ1-3; D call uncertain. V was trimmed by 2 bases and J by 4 bases, leaving 9 bases between them. This CDR3 contains 14 residues. Germline-derived CDR1 and CDR2 are SGHAT and FQNNGV. The CDR3 here is CASSLLSRGNTIYF. The CDR3 nucleotides read TGTGCCAGCAGCTTACTTTCGAGGGGAAACACCATATATTTT.

CDR3 sequence reads: CASSSRDRGNYGYTF. The CDR3 bases are TGTGCCAGCAGCTCTAGGGACAGGGGGAACTATGGCTACACCTTC. J is TRBJ1-2 and V is TRBV11-3; TRBD1 matches 11 bases. Trimming took 4 bases from V and 2 from J; bases not matched to a gene: 3. Germline lookup yields CDR1 SGHNT and CDR2 YENEEA. CDR3 length: 15 amino acids.

J is TRBJ1-6 and V is TRBV5-6; D not certain. Germline CDR1 is SGHDT and CDR2 is YYEEEE. CDR3 length equals 16 residues. V shed 0 bases and J shed 0 bases, with 7 bases lying between them. The DNA for the CDR3 is TGTGCCAGCAGCTTGGGTGTGAGCTCCTATAATTCACCCCTCCACTTT. This encodes CASSLGVSSYNSPLHF.

This clone was counted only a few times. The rearrangement links TRBV19 to TRBJ2-3; TRBD2 agrees at 7 bases. V lost 6 bases to trimming and J lost 0 bases; unmatched junction nucleotides: 3. Germline CDR1 LNHDA, CDR2 SQIVND (reference sequence). This CDR3 comprises 14 residues. The CDR3 nucleotides read TGTGCCAGTAGGCTAGCGGCAAGCACAGATACGCAGTATTTT. Translated, it gives CASRLAASTDTQYF.